Following are 22 T cell receptor beta chains from one sample sequenced in a study of cytomegalovirus exposure and HLA in healthy donors. The PCR contained 60 Vbeta and 13 Jbeta primers. Method: immunoSEQ multiplex PCR; TCRdb's copy keeps in-frame clones and lacks some. The sample yields some 120,000 clones, approximately 68% seen once. Input material: PBMCs. These receptors came from a man aged 25-40 years in good health and CMV-seropositive.

The V gene is TRBV19, the J gene TRBJ2-7, with TRBD2 matching 8 bases. Germline V lookup: CDR1 LNHDA, CDR2 SQIVND (reference sequence). V lost 1 base, J lost 3 bases, and 5 bases stayed unmatched. The CDR3 is 15 residues long. As DNA, the CDR3 is TGTGCCAGTAGTATAGCTAGCGGGCTACACTACGAGCAGTACTTC. It encodes CASSIASGLHYEQYF.

The chain uses TRBV28 and TRBJ2-4, with D tentatively TRBD2 (5 bases). CDR1 and CDR2 from the germline V gene are MDHEN and SYDVKM. This CDR3 region has 12 residues. V lost 7 bases, J lost 16 bases, and 20 bases lay in between. The CDR3 DNA is TGTGCCAGCACCAGAACCGCGACTACGACCTACTTC. It specifies CASTRTATTTYF.

The rearrangement links TRBV28 to TRBJ2-2; 13 bases map to TRBD2. The CDR3 has 18 amino acids. Per the germline V gene, CDR1 is MDHEN and CDR2 is SYDVKM. The ends lost 3 bases at V and 4 bases at J; junction bases unmatched: 8. The CDR3 coding sequence is TGTGCCAGCAGTTTCGAACTAGCGGGAGGGCCGGGCACCGGGGAGCTGTTTTTT. Translated, it gives CASSFELAGGPGTGELFF.

Here the CDR3 reads CASGSALGLQETQYF. CDR3 DNA: TGTGCCAGTGGCTCTGCATTGGGACTCCAAGAGACCCAGTACTTC. The chain uses TRBV19 and TRBJ2-5; tentative D call: TRBD2 (6 bases). Trimming shortened V by 8 bases and J by 1 base, and 17 bases separated the two germline ends. Germline assignment: CDR1 LNHDA and CDR2 SQIVND (reference sequence). The CDR3 spans 15 residues.

CDR3 protein: CASSVNYEQYF. The CDR3 nucleotides read TGTGCCAGCAGCGTCAACTACGAGCAGTACTTC. This rearrangement joins TRBV11-2 to TRBJ2-7; D is uncertain. The V end lost 5 bases, the J end lost 3 bases, and 5 bases lay between the germline ends. This CDR3 is built from 11 residues. Germline V gene data show CDR1 as SGHAT and CDR2 as FQNNGV.

V gene TRBV5-6 combines with J gene TRBJ1-2; possibly TRBD1 for D (6 bases). The CDR3 has 13 amino acids. Germline lookup yields CDR1 SGHDT and CDR2 YYEEEE. Between the trimmed V and J ends, which lost 0 bases and 4 bases, there was a span of 7 bases. The CDR3 sequence: CASSLADSYGYTF. The DNA of the CDR3 is TGTGCCAGCAGCTTGGCGGACAGCTATGGCTACACCTTC. Full variable domain (outside the CDR3, taken from reference TRBV5-6 and TRBJ1-2): DAGVTQSPTHLIKTRGQQVTLRCSPKSGHDTVSWYQQALGQGPQFIFQYYEEEERQRGNFPDRFSGHQFPNYSSELNVNALLLGDSALYLCASSLADSYGYTFGSGTRLTVV.

J is TRBJ2-1 and V is TRBV29-1, with a possible D match to TRBD1 (5 bases). From germline, CDR1 is SQVTM and CDR2 ANQGSEA. CDR3 length equals 11 residues. V gave up 4 bases and J gave up 10 bases, with 11 bases separating them. Written as DNA, the CDR3 is TGCAGCGTTGGGTGGGGCGTGGAGCAGTTCTTC. Translation: CSVGWGVEQFF.

This clone was seen only a few times. The rearrangement joins TRBV9 to TRBJ1-1; no clear D gene. Trimming stripped 4 bases from V and 5 bases from J, with 9 bases between. The germline V gene encodes CDR1 SGDLS and CDR2 YYNGEE. CDR3 length equals 12 residues. CDR3 coding DNA: TGTGCCAGCAGCCCCCCAGGTACTGAAGCTTTCTTT. The encoded protein is CASSPPGTEAFF.

The chain couples TRBV15 to TRBJ2-1; 10 bases fit TRBD1. The CDR3 spans 17 residues. Germline V gives CDR1 LNHNV, CDR2 YYDKDF (reference sequence). V was clipped by 1 base and J by 7 bases; unmatched bases: 10. This CDR3 reads CATSRVGQGGLRNEQFF. The DNA for the CDR3 is TGTGCCACCAGCAGAGTTGGACAGGGGGGGTTGCGGAATGAGCAGTTCTTC.

The chain carries TRBV30 and TRBJ1-3; no definite D call. The CDR3 is 13 residues long. Trimming shortened V by 8 bases and J by 2 bases, and 13 bases separated the two germline ends. Germline V gene lookup returns CDR1 GTSNPN and CDR2 SVGIG (reference sequence). The CDR3 sequence is CAEAGRTGNTIYF. CDR3 coding DNA: TGTGCCGAAGCCGGGAGGACTGGAAACACCATATATTTT.

The chain combines TRBV5-5 with TRBJ2-2; unclear D gene. Trimming left V 2 bases short and J 5 bases short, with 16 bases between. The CDR3 has 16 residues. Germline lookup yields CDR1 SGHKS and CDR2 YYEKEE (reference sequence). Here the CDR3 reads CASSLLRNFQTGELFF. The DNA for the CDR3 is TGTGCCAGCAGCTTACTCCGAAACTTCCAAACCGGGGAGCTGTTTTTT.

This chain joins TRBV9 and TRBJ2-1, with 10 bases aligning to TRBD2. The CDR3 consists of 16 residues. Germline V gene lookup returns CDR1 SGDLS and CDR2 YYNGEE. Unmatched junction bases numbered 7, after V lost 7 bases and J lost 0 bases. The chain's CDR3 is CASQRSSGSSYNEQFF. CDR3 bases: TGTGCCAGCCAACGATCTAGCGGGAGCTCCTACAATGAGCAGTTCTTC.

This clone turned up a few times. V gene TRBV10-3 combines with J gene TRBJ1-3, with TRBD1 matching 7 bases. Germline trimming cut 3 bases from V and 2 bases from J; bases unmatched to any gene: 1. The CDR3 spans 14 residues. Per germline, CDR1 ENHRY and CDR2 SYGVKD. The CDR3 is CAISDGTAGNTIYF. CDR3 nucleotides: TGTGCCATCAGTGACGGGACAGCTGGAAACACCATATATTTT.

In nucleotides, the CDR3 is TGTGCCAGCAGCACACGGACTAGCGGGACAGGAAACGAGCAGTACTTC. It translates to CASSTRTSGTGNEQYF. This sequence joins TRBV11-2 and TRBJ2-7, with 12 bases identical to TRBD2. Trimming at V came to 5 bases and at J to 5 bases, leaving 10 bases not matched to a gene. CDR3 length: 16 amino acids. CDR1 and CDR2 from the germline V gene are SGHAT and FQNNGV.

This chain links TRBV7-3 with TRBJ2-5; D unclear. This CDR3 region has 13 residues. V shed 5 bases and J shed 0 bases, with 7 bases lying between them. The germline CDR1 and CDR2 sequences are SGHTA and FQGTGA. Written as DNA, the CDR3 is TGTGCCAGCAGCCCCCGGTACCAAGAGACCCAGTACTTC. Translating gives CASSPRYQETQYF.

The CDR3 loop is CAIRGRTEETQYF. CDR3 in DNA: TGTGCCATTCGAGGGCGGACAGAAGAGACCCAGTACTTC. The chain recombines TRBV5-4 with TRBJ2-5; tentative D call: TRBD1 (6 bases). Per the germline V gene, CDR1 is SGHNT and CDR2 is YYREEE (reference sequence). Between the trimmed V and J ends, which lost 9 bases and 3 bases, there was a span of 15 bases. This CDR3 is 13 amino acids long.

The chain couples TRBV10-3 to TRBJ1-2; 7 positions match TRBD1. V was pared by 2 bases and J by 8 bases, with 5 bases of the junction left unmatched. The CDR3 contains 13 residues. Germline assignment: CDR1 ENHRY and CDR2 SYGVKD. The CDR3, as DNA: TGTGCCATCAGTGAGAGGGGGCGCGAAGGCTACACCTTC. It translates to CAISERGREGYTF.

The chain recombines TRBV7-6 with TRBJ2-7; possible D gene TRBD1, 6 bases. V was shortened by 3 bases and J by 3 bases, with 12 bases between the two germline ends. CDR3 size: 14 residues. Per the germline V gene, CDR1 is SGHVS and CDR2 is FNYEAQ. The CDR3 nucleotides are TGTGCCAGCAGCTTTAGGACAGATTTCTACGAGCAGTACTTC. This sequence encodes CASSFRTDFYEQYF.

This clone was seen a single time. This chain joins TRBV30 and TRBJ2-7, with D unclear. Deletions cut 5 bases from V and 2 bases from J, with 10 bases between. The length of the CDR3 is 12 residues. Germline V lookup: CDR1 GTSNPN, CDR2 SVGIG (reference sequence). CDR3 region: CAWARSPYEQYF. The DNA of the CDR3 is TGTGCCTGGGCCAGATCCCCCTACGAGCAGTACTTC. Looking up the rest from reference TRBV30 and TRBJ2-7 gives the full variable domain: SQTIHQWPATLVQPVGSPLSLECTVEGTSNPNLYWYRQAAGRGLQLLFYSVGIGQISSEVPQNLSASRPQDRQFILSSKKLLLSDSGFYLCAWARSPYEQYFGPGTRLTVT.

The chain combines TRBV21-1 with TRBJ2-7; TRBD1 reflects the table's D call only, with no check against the DNA. TRBV21-1 is shown as a pseudogene. The CDR3 is made up of 12 amino acids. The CDR3 DNA reads TGTGCCAGCAGCAAAGGGGGGCGGGAGCAGTACTTC. It codes for CASSKGGREQYF.

The V call is TRBV7-6, the J call TRBJ1-1; D might be TRBD1 (5 bases). There are 17 residues in the CDR3. The germline CDR1 and CDR2 sequences are SGHVS and FNYEAQ. V shed 5 bases and J shed 0 bases, with 19 bases lying between them. CDR3 sequence reads: CASSRNQGNSMNTEAFF. CDR3 nucleotide sequence: TGTGCCAGCAGCCGGAATCAGGGAAATTCGATGAACACTGAAGCTTTCTTT. Combining the CDR3 with reference TRBV7-6 and TRBJ1-1 gives the whole variable domain GAGVSQSPRYKVTKRGQDVALRCDPISGHVSLYWYRQALGQGPEFLTYFNYEAQQDKSGLPNDRFSAERPEGSISTLTIQRTEQRDSAMYRCASSRNQGNSMNTEAFFGQGTRLTVV.

This chain connects TRBV13 to TRBJ1-2; D is ambiguous. Per germline, CDR1 PRHDT and CDR2 FYEKMQ (reference sequence). V lost 7 bases and J lost 4, with 16 bases in between. The CDR3 consists of 14 residues. CDR3 amino acids: CASTAPREAYGYTF. CDR3 nucleotides: TGTGCCAGCACAGCACCCCGGGAGGCCTATGGCTACACCTTC.